This T cell receptor beta chain was sequenced for a study of siplizumab effects on memory and regulatory T cells. Losses at the gene ends were 7 bases for V and 2 bases for J; bases not matched to a gene: 4. CDR1 MNHNS and CDR2 SASEGT come from the germline V gene. The length of the CDR3 is 13 residues. General study points: Naive T cells looked more diverse than memory cells and looked like major alloresponse contributors. Alloreactive sequences tracing back to unstimulated CD4+ memory cells fell significantly with siplizumab.

Assays covered roughly 9.8 x 10^4 TCR templates per sample. Assay used: immunoSEQ multiplex PCR; TCRdb lists only in-frame clones, some missing. The sample lists 100,000 or so clones, 80% to 95% occurring once. To note about this clone: The antigen is not known.

This chain connects TRBV6-1 to TRBJ1-2; 7 bases line up with TRBD1. The sequence derives from a human donor in good health. Sequencing was performed on non-Treg CD4+ T cells sorted from blood. The CDR3 sequence is CASIRDRNYGYTF. As DNA, the CDR3 is TGTGCCAGCATCCGGGACAGAAACTATGGCTACACCTTC.